These 17 T cell receptor beta chains came from one sample sequenced in a study of cytomegalovirus exposure and HLA in healthy donors (TCRdb year 2017). The library was prepared using the immunoSEQ multiplex PCR assay. For the multiplex PCR, a mixture combining 60 forward primers for TCR Vbeta segments and 13 reverse primers for TCR Jbeta segments was used. TCRdb limited this immuneACCESS table to in-frame rearrangements with V and J called. A share of clones is missing; checked studies link under half to unresolved V genes, and the rest is unexplained. Within this sample are 150,000 to 200,000 clones, with roughly 80% of them counted one time only. The ten largest account for around 1.3% of the sample. Material: PBMCs. The source of these receptors is a woman aged 25 to 45 in good health and CMV-seronegative.

The chain employs TRBV7-9 and TRBJ1-1, with D perhaps TRBD1 (6 bases). V was shortened by 11 bases and J by 7 bases, with 20 bases between the two germline ends. Looked up from germline, CDR1 is SEHNR and CDR2 is FQNEAQ (reference sequence). This CDR3 contains 13 residues. CDR3 nucleotides: TGTGCCGCCAGGGACAAATCCATGGGTGAAGCTTTCTTT. It encodes CAARDKSMGEAFF.

The chain is built from TRBV11-2 and TRBJ2-1; perhaps TRBD1 as D (6 bases). CDR1 is SGHAT, CDR2 FQNNGV, per germline. This CDR3 has 13 residues. The V gene lost 3 bases and the J gene lost 5 bases, with 8 bases spanning the gap. The CDR3 region is CASSFGDNNEQFF. The CDR3 DNA sequence: TGTGCCAGCAGCTTTGGGGACAACAATGAGCAGTTCTTC.

V gene TRBV2 combines with J gene TRBJ1-5, with D possibly matching TRBD1 (5 bases). V shed 5 bases and J shed 4 bases, with 12 bases lying between them. This CDR3 is built from 14 residues. Germline assignment: CDR1 SNHLY and CDR2 FYNNEI. Here the CDR3 DNA reads TGTGCCAGCAGTAGGGGCTCCTCGAATCAGCCCCAGCATTTT. As protein: CASSRGSSNQPQHF.

The chain joins TRBV19 to TRBJ1-2, with D possibly being TRBD1 (6 bases). V shed 10 bases and J shed 0 bases, with 12 bases lying between them. Germline V CDR1 and CDR2: LNHDA, SQIVND (reference sequence). This CDR3 region has 13 residues. DNA of the CDR3: TGTGCCACACACAGGGACGCTAACTATGGCTACACCTTC. It is translated as CATHRDANYGYTF.

This clone came up a few times. This chain uses TRBV6-5 with TRBJ2-7; D may be TRBD1 (5 bases). Germline lookup yields CDR1 MNHEY and CDR2 SVGAGI. The CDR3 runs 14 residues. Trimming removed 0 bases at V and 4 bases at J, with 10 bases between. The CDR3 region has the DNA TGTGCCAGCAGTTACTCCCTTAGGGGATACGAGCAGTACTTC. Amino acids: CASSYSLRGYEQYF.

The rearrangement uses TRBV18 and TRBJ1-1, with D unresolved. The CDR3 consists of 14 residues. CDR1 is KGHSH, CDR2 LQKENI, per germline. The germline V and J ends were trimmed by 3 bases and 0 bases, with 8 bases remaining between them. CDR3 bases: TGTGCCAGCTCACCTGCACAGCTGAACACTGAAGCTTTCTTT. This encodes CASSPAQLNTEAFF.

The chain has TRBV19 and TRBJ1-1; TRBD1 matches at 9 bases. The CDR3 covers 16 residues. V trimming: 8 bases; J trimming: 1 base; junction bases outside the gene matches: 11. Germline V gives CDR1 LNHDA, CDR2 SQIVND (reference sequence). This chain's CDR3 is CASRPGTGRPNTEAFF. CDR3 nucleotide sequence: TGTGCCAGTCGGCCCGGGACAGGGCGCCCGAACACTGAAGCTTTCTTT. The full variable domain, completed using reference TRBV19 and TRBJ1-1, is DGGITQSPKYLFRKEGQNVTLSCEQNLNHDAMYWYRQDPGQGLRLIYYSQIVNDFQKGDIAEGYSVSREKKESFPLTVTSAQKNPTAFYLCASRPGTGRPNTEAFFGQGTRLTVV.

To note about this clone: Within the sample, other DNA sequences also encode this same CDR3. The CDR3 protein is CAWSLQGRTEAFF. In DNA, the CDR3 is TGTGCCTGGAGTTTACAGGGGAGGACTGAAGCTTTCTTT. This rearrangement joins TRBV30 to TRBJ1-1; 7 bases are a match to TRBD1. Per germline, CDR1 GTSNPN and CDR2 SVGIG (reference sequence). This CDR3 is built from 13 residues. V shed 2 bases, J shed 5 bases, and the junction held 5 bases outside the gene matches.

V is TRBV19 and J is TRBJ2-7, with 13 bases identical to TRBD2. The CDR3 contains 18 residues. The germline gives CDR1 LNHDA, CDR2 SQIVND (reference sequence). Trimming cost V 4 bases and J 0 bases; bases outside gene matches: 9. The CDR3 protein is CASSRSGTSGVTSYEQYF. As DNA, the CDR3 is TGTGCCAGTAGTAGATCCGGGACTAGCGGGGTGACCTCCTACGAGCAGTACTTC.

This clone was counted a single time. This rearrangement joins TRBV7-9 to TRBJ1-2, with TRBD1 as a possible D gene (5 bases). The CDR3 sequence is 14 residues long. V dropped 5 bases and J dropped 7 bases, with 17 bases sitting between them. Germline V gene lookup returns CDR1 SEHNR and CDR2 FQNEAQ (reference sequence). The CDR3: CASSPTTDTGGYTF. The CDR3 region has the DNA TGTGCCAGCAGCCCGACGACCGACACAGGTGGCTACACCTTC.

This chain uses TRBV2 with TRBJ2-4; 9 nucleotides align to TRBD1. Germline V gene sequence: CDR1 SNHLY, CDR2 FYNNEI. The V and J ends lost 1 base and 6 bases, in that order; junction bases with no gene match: 7. This CDR3 has 16 residues. CDR3 region: CASSEGQGVSRNIQYF. In nucleotides, the CDR3 is TGTGCCAGCAGTGAAGGACAGGGGGTCTCAAGAAACATTCAGTACTTC.

Only a few counts were recorded for this clone. This chain uses TRBV7-9 with TRBJ1-1; no firm D call. The CDR3 length is 15 residues. Trimming removed 1 base from V and 0 bases from J, with 9 bases in between. Germline CDR1 reads SEHNR; CDR2 reads FQNEAQ (reference sequence). The CDR3 region has the DNA TGTGCCAGCAGCTTAGGGAGGATGATGAACACTGAAGCTTTCTTT. Translation: CASSLGRMMNTEAFF.

The V call is TRBV5-1, the J call TRBJ1-3, with 9 bases fitting TRBD1. This CDR3 has 15 residues. CDR1 SGHRS and CDR2 YFSETQ come from the germline V gene. The ends lost 5 bases at V and 4 bases at J; junction bases unmatched: 7. The CDR3 sequence: CASRRGTGQGNTIYF. The DNA for the CDR3 is TGCGCCAGCAGGCGGGGGACAGGGCAAGGAAACACCATATATTTT.

The genes are TRBV12-5 and TRBJ2-2; TRBD1 is a possible D gene (5 bases). CDR3 size: 15 residues. The germline V and J ends were trimmed by 2 bases and 4 bases, with 11 bases remaining between them. Germline CDR1 and CDR2: LGHNT and FRNRAP. The CDR3 is CASGLFPGPTGELFF. DNA for the CDR3: TGTGCTAGTGGTTTGTTTCCAGGGCCCACCGGGGAGCTGTTTTTT.

The chain carries TRBV6-1 and TRBJ1-1; 7 nucleotides line up with TRBD1. This CDR3 comprises 12 residues. V lost 2 bases, J lost 9 bases, and 3 bases stayed unmatched. From germline, CDR1 is MNHNS and CDR2 SASEGT. CDR3: CASSEWTGKAFF. In nucleotides, the CDR3 is TGTGCCAGCAGTGAATGGACAGGAAAAGCTTTCTTT.

The count of this clone is one. The rearrangement uses TRBV27 and TRBJ2-3, with D unclear. Germline lookup yields CDR1 MNHEY and CDR2 SMNVEV (reference sequence). V lost 1 base and J lost 2, with 10 bases in between. CDR3 length: 15 amino acids. The CDR3, as DNA: TGTGCCAGCAGTTTATTAGCTAGTGACACAGATACGCAGTATTTT. It yields the protein CASSLLASDTDTQYF.

This clone was picked up a small number of times. This chain joins TRBV9 and TRBJ2-5; D is possibly TRBD2 (6 bases). Trimming stripped 1 base from V and 1 base from J, with 8 bases between. The CDR3 loop spans 14 amino acids. From germline, CDR1 is SGDLS and CDR2 YYNGEE. The CDR3: CASSVSGVQETQYF. DNA for the CDR3: TGTGCCAGCAGCGTATCGGGGGTCCAAGAGACCCAGTACTTC.